This is a list of T cell receptor beta chains from one sample in a study of response to subunit inactivated influenza vaccine. Each CDR3 protein is one row after TCRdb ran MiXCR on the RT-PCR reads. This sample carries a few hundred thousand distinct CDR3 sequences, 21% of them seen once, and the ten largest clones take about a tenth. Here the sequenced sample was PBMCs from blood, taken about 20 months after vaccination. The receptors come from a man between 50 and 70 years old who received an inactivated influenza vaccine. Each CDR3 is given with its conserved first and last residue. A D gene is named only where the DNA matches it firmly. Clone size is not always given. Where it is, it says once, few, many or a class for expanded clones.

.	TRBJ1-1	11	many	TRBV10-3	CATGENTEAFF	TGTGCCACCGGGGAGAACACTGAAGCTTTCTTT
.	TRBJ1-1	14	many	TRBV7-9	CASSAFEGNTEAFF	TGTGCCAGCAGCGCCTTTGAAGGGAACACTGAAGCTTTCTTT
.	TRBJ2-7	17	.	TRBV3-1	CASSQDWVSSLSYEQYF	TGTGCCAGCAGCCAAGATTGGGTTAGCAGCCTATCCTACGAGCAGTACTTC
.	TRBJ2-1	16	few	TRBV6-4	CASSDGGTPGGNEQFF	TGTGCCAGCAGTGATGGGGGGACTCCAGGAGGCAATGAGCAGTTCTTC
.	TRBJ1-1	12	.	TRBV20-1	CSAREPNTEAFF	TGCAGTGCTAGAGAGCCGAACACTGAAGCTTTCTTT
TRBD2	TRBJ2-7	19	.	TRBV7-2	CASSLALARGAGVTYEQYF	TGTGCCAGCAGCTTAGCGCTAGCTAGGGGAGCGGGGGTAACCTACGAGCAGTACTTC
.	TRBJ2-2	15	.	TRBV11-2	CASMDRDSNTGELFF	TGTGCCAGCATGGACCGGGACTCTAACACCGGGGAGCTGTTTTTT
.	TRBJ1-3	15	few	TRBV6-1	CASRDSDFSGNTIYF	TGTGCCAGCAGGGACAGTGACTTCTCTGGAAACACCATATATTTT
.	TRBJ2-3	13	.	TRBV28	CASRPEAPNTQYF	TGTGCCAGCAGACCAGAGGCTCCTAATACGCAGTATTTT
.	TRBJ2-5	12	.	TRBV21-1	CASSTWRETQYF	TGTGCCAGCAGCACTTGGAGGGAGACCCAGTACTTC
.	TRBJ2-3	16	few	TRBV7-9	CASSGYNSLLVDTQYF	TGTGCCAGCAGCGGCTATAACAGTCTTTTGGTCGATACGCAGTATTTT
.	TRBJ2-1	15	.	TRBV21-1	CASSKGGPQCYEQFF	TGTGCCAGCAGCAAAGGCGGGCCACAGTGCTATGAGCAGTTCTTC
TRBD1	TRBJ1-2	13	few	TRBV20-1	CSATGQTNYGYTF	TGCAGTGCTACGGGACAGACCAACTATGGCTACACCTTC
.	TRBJ2-7	11	few	TRBV2	CASRGLVEQYF	TGTGCCAGCAGGGGACTTGTTGAGCAGTACTTC
.	TRBJ2-3	18	.	TRBV20-1	CSARGGAGLDSSTDTQYF	TGCAGTGCTAGAGGGGGCGCAGGACTCGACTCTAGCACAGATACGCAGTATTTT
TRBD1	TRBJ2-7	13	.	TRBV12-3/TRBV12-4	CASTSDRVHEQYF	TGTGCCAGCACCTCGGACAGGGTCCACGAGCAGTACTTC
TRBD1	TRBJ1-2	13	many	TRBV12-3/TRBV12-4	CASNRDRTYGYTF	TGTGCCAGCAACCGGGACAGGACCTATGGCTACACCTTC
.	TRBJ2-2	14	few	TRBV7-2	CASSLRDRGGELFF	TGTGCCAGCAGCTTACGGGACCGAGGCGGGGAGCTGTTTTTT
.	TRBJ1-2	15	.	TRBV3-1	CASSQAGRQDYGYTF	TGTGCCAGCAGCCAAGCGGGTCGACAAGACTATGGCTACACCTTC
.	TRBJ1-5	17	.	TRBV4-3	CASSQDYGDFSNQPQHF	TGCGCCAGCAGCCAAGATTATGGGGACTTCAGCAATCAGCCCCAGCATTTT
.	TRBJ1-2	13	many	TRBV6-1	CASSDIRPYGYTF	TGTGCCAGCAGTGATATCCGGCCCTATGGCTACACCTTC
.	TRBJ1-3	17	.	TRBV15	CATSRDLATASGNTIYF	TGTGCCACCAGCAGAGATTTAGCTACAGCCTCTGGAAACACCATATATTTT
TRBD1	TRBJ1-5	15	few	TRBV28	CASSLRGPINQPQHF	TGTGCCAGCAGTCTCAGGGGGCCCATCAATCAGCCCCAGCATTTT
.	TRBJ2-7	14	.	TRBV5-1	CASSIQGMSYEQYF	TGCGCCAGCAGCATACAGGGAATGTCCTACGAGCAGTACTTC
.	TRBJ1-4	13	.	TRBV29-1	CSAKDSGSEKLFF	TGCAGCGCGAAGGACAGTGGTAGTGAAAAACTGTTTTTT
.	TRBJ2-2	13	.	TRBV6-2/TRBV6-3	CASSYYNGGELFF	TGTGCCAGCAGTTACTACAATGGCGGGGAGCTGTTTTTT
TRBD2	TRBJ2-1	14	.	TRBV5-1	CASSRAGGVDEQFF	TGCGCCAGCAGCAGAGCGGGAGGGGTTGATGAGCAGTTCTTC
TRBD1	TRBJ1-1	15	.	TRBV5-1	CASSTGPGGNTEAFF	TGCGCCAGCAGCACCGGGCCAGGGGGTAACACTGAAGCTTTCTTT